This is a list of T cell receptor beta chains from one sample in a study of blood T cell repertoires in COVID-19. This table comes from immunoSEQ multiplex PCR, and its TCRdb copy is limited to in-frame clones, with some not included. This sample has roughly 250,000 clones, with about four fifths found just once. The source material was peripheral blood. These receptors originate from a woman in her seventies with acute or convalescent COVID-19. The CDR3 runs from the conserved cysteine through the conserved F or W. The D gene is left open where the match is weak. Clone sizes are given selectively: once, few, many, or a class where the clone is expanded.

J | D | V | size | DNA | CDR3
TRBJ2-1 | - | TRBV18 | - | TGTGCCAGCTCAATGGGTGGGGAGTCCTACAATGAGCAGTTCTTC | CASSMGGESYNEQFF
TRBJ1-2 | TRBD1 | TRBV11-2 | - | TGTGCCAGCAGCACGGGACAGACCTATGGCTACACCTTC | CASSTGQTYGYTF
TRBJ2-1 | TRBD1 | TRBV7-8 | - | TGTGCCAGCAGCCCCCGGACAGGGGGCTGGAATGAGCAGTTCTTC | CASSPRTGGWNEQFF
TRBJ1-1 | - | TRBV5-1 | - | TGCGCCAGCACCTCGGGGGGGATGAACACTGAAGCTTTCTTT | CASTSGGMNTEAFF
TRBJ2-1 | TRBD1 | TRBV18 | - | TGTGCCAGCTCACCATCTACCGGGACAGGGAGCTACAATGAGCAGTTCTTC | CASSPSTGTGSYNEQFF
TRBJ1-4 | - | TRBV7-9 | - | TGTGCCAGCAGCTTAGAGGGGGTCACTAATGAAAAACTGTTTTTT | CASSLEGVTNEKLFF
TRBJ2-5 | TRBD1 | TRBV5-1 | - | TGCGCCAGCAGCCCTCGGACAGGCGCGGAGACCCAGTACTTC | CASSPRTGAETQYF
TRBJ2-5 | - | TRBV5-8 | once | TGTGCCAGCAGGCCCGGACACGTTATAGGGGAGACCCAGTACTTC | CASRPGHVIGETQYF
TRBJ1-1 | - | TRBV6-2/TRBV6-3 | - | TGTGCCAGCAGTTACCCAGCAGGGCCCAACACTGAAGCTTTCTTT | CASSYPAGPNTEAFF
TRBJ2-1 | - | TRBV11-2 | once | TGTGCCAGCAGCTTAGGATCGGGAGAGTACAATGAGCAGTTCTTC | CASSLGSGEYNEQFF
TRBJ1-2 | - | TRBV19 | - | TGTGCCAGTACTCATATCCGAGTGGGCTACACCTTC | CASTHIRVGYTF
TRBJ2-1 | TRBD2 | TRBV4-2 | - | TGTGCCAGCAGCACAAGAAAAACCGGGACTAGCGATGAGCAGTTCTTC | CASSTRKTGTSDEQFF
TRBJ2-1 | TRBD1 | TRBV5-1 | - | TGCGCCAGCAGCTTGCCCGGACAGGACTACAATGAGCAGTTCTTC | CASSLPGQDYNEQFF
TRBJ1-1 | - | TRBV6-6 | - | TGTGCCAGCAGTTTATTCCGGGGGGCTAACACTGAAGCTTTCTTT | CASSLFRGANTEAFF
TRBJ1-1 | - | TRBV27 | - | TGTGCCACTTTCACAGGGAGGAACACTGAAGCTTTCTTT | CATFTGRNTEAFF
TRBJ1-1 | - | TRBV4-1 | - | TGCGCCAGCAGCCAAGAACCCCCAGGGGTGTCCACTGAAGCTTTCTTT | CASSQEPPGVSTEAFF
TRBJ1-2 | TRBD1 | TRBV6-5 | - | TGTGCCAGCAGACCCGGGACAGGGGCAACCTATGGCTACACCTTC | CASRPGTGATYGYTF
TRBJ1-6 | - | TRBV19 | once | TGTGCCACCGCGCGGGTCGAGAATTCACCCCTCCACTTT | CATARVENSPLHF
TRBJ1-1 | TRBD1 | TRBV27 | - | TGTGCCAGCAGTCCATGGACAGGCATGAACACTGAAGCTTTCTTT | CASSPWTGMNTEAFF
TRBJ1-4 | - | TRBV30 | - | TGTGCCTGGAGTGTAGGGGCAACTAATGAAAAACTGTTTTTT | CAWSVGATNEKLFF
TRBJ1-2 | - | TRBV6-1 | - | TGTGCCAGCAGTGAAGAAATCTCACTTAACTATGGCTACACCTTC | CASSEEISLNYGYTF
TRBJ1-6 | TRBD1 | TRBV5-1 | - | TGCGCCAGCAGTCTTTCGGGACAGGGAACCTCACCCCTCCACTTT | CASSLSGQGTSPLHF